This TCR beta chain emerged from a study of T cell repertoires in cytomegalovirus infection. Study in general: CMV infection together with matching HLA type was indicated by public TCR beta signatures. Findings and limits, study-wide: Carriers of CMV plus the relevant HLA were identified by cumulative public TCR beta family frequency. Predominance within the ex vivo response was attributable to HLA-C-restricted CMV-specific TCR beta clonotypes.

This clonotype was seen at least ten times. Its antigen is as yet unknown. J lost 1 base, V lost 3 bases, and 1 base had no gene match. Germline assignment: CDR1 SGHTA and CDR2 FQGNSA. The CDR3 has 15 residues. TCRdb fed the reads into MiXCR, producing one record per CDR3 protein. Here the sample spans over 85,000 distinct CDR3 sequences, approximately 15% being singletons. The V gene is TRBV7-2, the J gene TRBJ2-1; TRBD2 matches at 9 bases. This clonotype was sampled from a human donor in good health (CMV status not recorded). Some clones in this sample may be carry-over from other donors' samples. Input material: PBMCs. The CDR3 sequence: CASSFSGGSYNEQFF. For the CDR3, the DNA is TGTGCCAGCAGCTTTAGCGGGGGTTCCTACAATGAGCAGTTCTTC.